This T cell receptor (beta chain) appears in the sequencing data of a study of cytomegalovirus exposure and HLA in healthy donors. As for the study in general: When 398 donors were genotyped, approximately 81% of them were found to fall in the Caucasian-associated ancestry cluster.

The CDR3 runs to 16 residues. Germline CDR1 is MNHNY and CDR2 is SVGAGI (reference sequence). Trimming at V came to 0 bases and at J to 5 bases, leaving 7 bases not matched to a gene. In its sample, this clone was seen a few times. The PCR used 60 Vbeta and 13 Jbeta primers. Sequenced by immunoSEQ multiplex PCR; TCRdb stores in-frame clones only, minus some. The sample records 140,000 to 150,000 clones, 65% to 80% being singletons. The sequence was obtained from a male donor in good health and CMV-seronegative. V usage is TRBV6-6 and J usage is TRBJ1-1; 9 bases line up with TRBD1. The sample comprised PBMCs. The CDR3: CASSYSRTGEKTEAFF. The CDR3 region has the DNA TGTGCCAGCAGTTACTCGAGGACAGGGGAAAAAACTGAAGCTTTCTTT.